This T cell receptor beta chain was sequenced during a study of T cell repertoires in cytomegalovirus infection. Background on the study: It was the public TCR beta signatures that indicated both CMV infection and matching HLA type. Broader study findings: CMV carriers with the relevant HLA were identified by cumulative public TCR beta family frequency. CMV-specific TCR beta clonotypes restricted by HLA-C dominated the ex vivo response.

This clonotype was detected only a few times. Antigen: not known. CDR1 is KGHSH, CDR2 LQKENI, per germline. The CDR3 spans 13 residues. Each CDR3 protein gets one entry after TCRdb re-called the reads with MiXCR. The repertoire holds roughly 300,000 distinct CDR3 sequences, with about 23% as singletons. This sequence joins TRBV18 and TRBJ1-3; no reliable D call. This TCR came from a human donor in good health (CMV status not recorded). Some clones in this sample may be carry-over from other donors' samples. Sequenced sample: PBMCs. The CDR3 reads CATSPPSGNTIYF. The CDR3 nucleotides read TGTGCGACCAGCCCTCCCTCTGGAAACACCATATATTTT.